A selection of T cell receptor beta chains follows, all from one sample in a study of identical twins. TCRdb reanalysed the 5' RACE reads using MiXCR and keeps one entry per CDR3 protein. The sample contains 420,000 or so distinct CDR3 sequences, approximately 17% of which appear only once. The sample comprised naive T cells sorted from blood. The source is a man in his fifties or sixties in good health. The CDR3 runs from the conserved cysteine through the conserved F or W. A D gene is named only where the DNA matches it firmly. Some rows mark clone size as missing; the rest say once, few, many or name a class of expanded clone.

j_call	v_call	d_call	clone_size	cdr3_aa	cdr3_nt
TRBJ2-7	TRBV6-1	TRBD1	many	CASTSGTGSSYEQYF	TGTGCCAGCACCTCCGGGACAGGGAGCTCCTACGAGCAGTACTTC
TRBJ1-2	TRBV12-3/TRBV12-4	NA	NA	CASSLDPTGRNYGYTF	TGTGCCAGCAGTTTAGATCCAACAGGACGTAACTATGGCTACACCTTC
TRBJ1-3	TRBV9	NA	NA	CASSVALKGGKTGNTIYF	TGTGCCAGCAGCGTAGCTTTGAAGGGGGGCAAAACTGGAAACACCATATATTTT
TRBJ2-1	TRBV20-1	TRBD2	few	CSARKGLANEQFF	TGCAGTGCTAGGAAAGGACTAGCAAATGAGCAGTTCTTC
TRBJ2-3	TRBV5-1	TRBD2	few	CASSLLTSGRAADTQYF	TGCGCCAGCAGCTTGTTAACTAGCGGGAGGGCCGCAGATACGCAGTATTTT
TRBJ2-7	TRBV29-1	NA	many	CSVRTETYEQYF	TGCAGCGTGAGGACAGAAACCTACGAGCAGTACTTC
TRBJ2-5	TRBV7-2	NA	NA	CASSEGPQETQYF	TGTGCCAGCAGCGAGGGCCCACAAGAGACCCAGTACTTC
TRBJ2-2	TRBV7-2	TRBD1	few	CASSTQGTGELFF	TGTGCCAGCAGCACACAGGGGACCGGGGAGCTGTTTTTT
TRBJ1-5	TRBV12-3/TRBV12-4	NA	few	CASSGGANQPQHF	TGTGCCAGCAGCGGGGGAGCCAATCAGCCCCAGCATTTT
TRBJ2-5	TRBV15	NA	many	CATSRDRETQYF	TGTGCCACCAGCAGAGATCGGGAGACCCAGTACTTC
TRBJ1-4	TRBV5-1	NA	few	CASSSGGTTNEKLFF	TGCGCCAGCAGCTCGGGCGGGACAACTAATGAAAAACTGTTTTTT
TRBJ1-1	TRBV19	NA	NA	CASSFSLMEAFF	TGTGCCAGTAGTTTCAGCTTGATGGAAGCTTTCTTT
TRBJ2-2	TRBV5-4	NA	NA	CASSLVSDGELFF	TGTGCCAGCAGCTTGGTATCCGACGGGGAGCTGTTTTTT
TRBJ2-5	TRBV10-3	NA	few	CASRGGSSRETQYF	TGTGCGAGCCGGGGTGGCTCCTCACGAGAGACCCAGTACTTC
TRBJ1-1	TRBV29-1	NA	many	CSVHRRLNTEAFF	TGCAGCGTACACAGGAGATTGAACACTGAAGCTTTCTTT
TRBJ2-3	TRBV9	NA	NA	CASSVSSSADTQYF	TGTGCCAGCAGCGTTTCCAGCTCGGCAGATACGCAGTATTTT
TRBJ2-7	TRBV9	NA	few	CASSVGLGGHLYEQYF	TGTGCCAGCAGCGTAGGGTTGGGGGGCCATCTCTACGAGCAGTACTTC
TRBJ2-3	TRBV28	NA	many	CASREGLHTDTQYF	TGTGCCAGCAGGGAGGGGCTCCACACAGATACGCAGTATTTT
TRBJ1-6	TRBV15	NA	few	CATSSRGDSPLHF	TGTGCCACCAGCAGCCGGGGGGATTCACCCCTCCACTTT
TRBJ2-5	TRBV7-7	NA	NA	CASSPQGLGTQYF	TGTGCCAGCAGCCCACAGGGCCTAGGGACCCAGTACTTC
TRBJ1-5	TRBV6-1	NA	few	CASSVFRGSNQPQHF	TGTGCCAGCAGTGTCTTCAGGGGAAGCAATCAGCCCCAGCATTTT
TRBJ1-5	TRBV2	TRBD1	NA	CASRGTGGVREPQHF	TGTGCCAGCAGGGGGACAGGGGGCGTGAGGGAGCCCCAGCATTTT
TRBJ1-4	TRBV5-1	NA	many	CASSLVPATNEKLFF	TGCGCCAGCAGCTTGGTTCCAGCAACTAATGAAAAACTGTTTTTT